The 7 T cell receptor beta chains given below trace back to one sample, sequenced in a study of type 1 regulatory T cells. TCRdb reprocessed the reads with MiXCR, giving one entry per CDR3 protein. This repertoire shows about 68,000 distinct CDR3 sequences, roughly three fifths found once; its top ten account for 7.6%. No cognate antigen is known for these TCRs. The specimen sequenced was cultured T cells, either the whole culture or a sorted T cell fraction (not recorded which). The subset is: Tr1-enriched cell product generated in vitro against host alloantigens. The source of these receptors is a human donor in good health.

In this sample, this clonotype turned up once. The chain combines TRBV28 with TRBJ1-2; no definite D call. Trimming shortened V by 5 bases and J by 2 bases, and 6 bases separated the two germline ends. The CDR3 totals 12 residues. Per the germline V gene, CDR1 is MDHEN and CDR2 is SYDVKM. The DNA for the CDR3 is TGTGCCAGCAGTGGGCACAACTATGGCTACACCTTC. Residues: CASSGHNYGYTF.

This clonotype was seen more than once but under ten times. The chain uses TRBV2 and TRBJ2-7; D may match TRBD1 or TRBD2 (5 bases each). Trimming stripped 5 bases from V and 3 bases from J, with 26 bases between. This CDR3 has 18 amino acids. Germline CDR1 reads SNHLY; CDR2 reads FYNNEI. The CDR3 reads CASSPIRPAIGALYEQYF. The CDR3 DNA is TGTGCCAGCAGTCCAATTAGGCCCGCTATCGGGGCTCTCTACGAGCAGTACTTC.

V gene TRBV5-1 combines with J gene TRBJ2-6; tentatively, D is TRBD1 or TRBD2 (5 bases each). V lost 0 bases, J lost 0 bases, and 7 bases lay in between. Per the germline V gene, CDR1 is SGHRS and CDR2 is YFSETQ. CDR3 length equals 16 residues. The DNA of the CDR3 is TGCGCCAGCAGCTTGGGGGGGAGCTCTGGGGCCAACGTCCTGACTTTC. It codes for CASSLGGSSGANVLTF.

V gene TRBV29-1 combines with J gene TRBJ2-1; D unresolved. The V end lost 3 bases, the J end lost 2 bases, and 8 bases lay between the germline ends. CDR1 and CDR2 from the germline V gene are SQVTM and ANQGSEA. The CDR3 runs 13 residues. The CDR3 DNA reads TGCAGCGTTGACATATATACCTACAATGAGCAGTTCTTC. Residues: CSVDIYTYNEQFF.

This clonotype has a count of ten or more. The rearrangement links TRBV6-5 to TRBJ2-7, with 10 bases aligning to TRBD2. This CDR3 has 14 amino acids. Germline V gene data show CDR1 as MNHEY and CDR2 as SVGAGI. The V segment lost 5 bases and the J segment 0 bases; nucleotides outside the gene matches: 1. The CDR3 bases are TGTGCCAGCAGTCGGACTAGCGGCTCCTACGAGCAGTACTTC. Protein: CASSRTSGSYEQYF.

In regard to this clonotype: This may arise from a read error, as a much more abundant clone is one base away. The V gene is TRBV18, the J gene TRBJ2-5; possible D gene TRBD2, 5 bases. Looked up from germline, CDR1 is KGHSH and CDR2 is LQKENI. V gave up 8 bases and J gave up 5 bases, with 21 bases separating them. The CDR3 consists of 15 residues. CDR3 residues: CASPRRDIALETQYF. DNA for the CDR3: TGTGCCAGCCCACGACGGGATATAGCGTTGGAGACCCAGTACTTC. Full variable domain (outside the CDR3, taken from reference TRBV18 and TRBJ2-5): NAGVMQNPRHLVRRRGQEARLRCSPMKGHSHVYWYRQLPEEGLKFMVYLQKENIIDESGMPKERFSAEFPKEGPSILRIQQVVRGDSAAYFCASPRRDIALETQYFGPGTRLLVL.

This chain links TRBV27 with TRBJ2-3; D possibly corresponds to TRBD2 (5 bases). Trimming stripped 3 bases from V and 4 bases from J, with 14 bases between. The CDR3 has 15 residues. Germline CDR1 MNHEY, CDR2 SMNVEV (reference sequence). This chain's CDR3 is CASSFNDYFSDTQYF. The CDR3 DNA sequence: TGTGCCAGCAGTTTCAACGACTACTTTTCAGATACGCAGTATTTT.